This T cell receptor beta chain was captured in a study of shared clonotypes between healthy human individuals. General study findings and limits: Clonotypes that were shared across several donors made up around 5% of naive CD4 clonotypes.

Original data processing: ImmunoSEQ output held junction-only sequences without quality scores, so filtering differed. The method was immunoSEQ multiplex PCR; TCRdb's version includes in-frame clones alone and lacks a portion of them. Clonal size and the V and J genes are those of that table, whereas D and trimming came from the DNA. The sample has over 2 million clones, roughly 90% seen once; the top ten hold around 0.38%. The CDR3 totals 16 residues. CDR1 and CDR2 (germline): MNHNY, SVGAGI (reference sequence). V was cut by 7 bases and J by 0 bases, with 16 bases left in between. There were only Caucasian adults among the donors, and all lived in Nashville, Tennessee. Note on this clone: Antigen: not known.

Sequencing input: naive CD4+ T cells from PBMCs. Subset: CD45RA+ positively selected. The clonotype originates from a man between 18 and 35 years old in good health. Some clones in this sample may be carry-over from other donors' samples. This chain uses TRBV6-6 with TRBJ2-1, with D possibly being TRBD1 or TRBD2 (5 bases each). CDR3: CASTGTRASSYNEQFF. CDR3 coding DNA: TGTGCCAGCACTGGGACGCGGGCGAGCTCCTACAATGAGCAGTTCTTC.